A single T cell receptor beta chain is shown here with its context. Trimming removed 3 bases at V and 6 bases at J, with 14 bases between. Per germline, CDR1 SGHRS and CDR2 YFSETQ. The CDR3 loop spans 14 amino acids. TCRdb re-called the 5' RACE reads through MiXCR, storing one row per CDR3 protein. The data hold around 62,000 distinct CDR3 sequences, with under 15% observed a single time. This record comes from a study of early T cells in non-severe SARS-CoV-2 infection. The specimen sequenced was whole blood. The source of this sequence is an adult who was a healthcare worker with PCR-confirmed SARS-CoV-2 infection or an uninfected control (not recorded which). This rearrangement joins TRBV5-1 to TRBJ2-3; possible D gene TRBD2, 6 bases. CDR3 in amino acids: CASSWQGTPDTQYF. Written as DNA, the CDR3 is TGCGCCAGCAGCTGGCAAGGGACTCCCGATACGCAGTATTTT.